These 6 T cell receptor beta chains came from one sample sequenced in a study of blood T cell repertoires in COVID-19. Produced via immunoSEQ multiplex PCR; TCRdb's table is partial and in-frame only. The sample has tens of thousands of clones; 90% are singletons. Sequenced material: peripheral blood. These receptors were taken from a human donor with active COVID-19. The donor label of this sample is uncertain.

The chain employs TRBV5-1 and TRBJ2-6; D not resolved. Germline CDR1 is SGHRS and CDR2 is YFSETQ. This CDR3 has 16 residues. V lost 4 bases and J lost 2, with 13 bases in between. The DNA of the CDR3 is TGCGCCAGCAGCATGGACGGGTTGGCTGGGGCCAACGTCCTGACTTTC. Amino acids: CASSMDGLAGANVLTF.

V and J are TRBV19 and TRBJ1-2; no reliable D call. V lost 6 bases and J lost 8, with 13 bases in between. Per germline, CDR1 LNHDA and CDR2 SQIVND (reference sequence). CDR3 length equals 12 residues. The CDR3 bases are TGTGCCAGTAGCCATGCGAGGAGCGGCTACACCTTC. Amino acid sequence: CASSHARSGYTF.

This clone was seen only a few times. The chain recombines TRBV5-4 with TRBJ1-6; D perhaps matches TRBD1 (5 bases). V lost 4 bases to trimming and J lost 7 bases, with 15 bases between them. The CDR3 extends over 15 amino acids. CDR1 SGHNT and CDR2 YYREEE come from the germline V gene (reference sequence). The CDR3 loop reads CASSRARGENSPLHF. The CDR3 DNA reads TGTGCCAGCAGCCGAGCGCGGGGGGAGAATTCACCCCTCCACTTT.

Written as DNA, the CDR3 is TGTGCCAGCAGCGGGCCTGGGCAGGGTACCTACGAGCAGTACTTC. It yields the protein CASSGPGQGTYEQYF. V is TRBV11-2 and J is TRBJ2-7, with D possibly matching TRBD1 (5 bases). CDR1 SGHAT and CDR2 FQNNGV come from the germline V gene. The CDR3 consists of 15 residues. Between the trimmed V and J ends, which lost 5 bases and 2 bases, there was a span of 16 bases.

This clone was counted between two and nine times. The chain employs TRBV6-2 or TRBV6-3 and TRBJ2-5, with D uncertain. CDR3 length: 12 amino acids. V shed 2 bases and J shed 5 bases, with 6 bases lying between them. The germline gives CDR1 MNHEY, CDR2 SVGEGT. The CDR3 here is CASSYPRETQYF. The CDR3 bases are TGTGCCAGCAGTTACCCCCGGGAGACCCAGTACTTC.

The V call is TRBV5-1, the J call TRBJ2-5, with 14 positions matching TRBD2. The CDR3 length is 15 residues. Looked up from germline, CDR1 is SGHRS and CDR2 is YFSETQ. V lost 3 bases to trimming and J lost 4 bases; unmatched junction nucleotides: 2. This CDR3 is CASSSGLAGGETQYF. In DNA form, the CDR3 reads TGCGCCAGCAGCTCCGGACTAGCGGGGGGAGAGACCCAGTACTTC.